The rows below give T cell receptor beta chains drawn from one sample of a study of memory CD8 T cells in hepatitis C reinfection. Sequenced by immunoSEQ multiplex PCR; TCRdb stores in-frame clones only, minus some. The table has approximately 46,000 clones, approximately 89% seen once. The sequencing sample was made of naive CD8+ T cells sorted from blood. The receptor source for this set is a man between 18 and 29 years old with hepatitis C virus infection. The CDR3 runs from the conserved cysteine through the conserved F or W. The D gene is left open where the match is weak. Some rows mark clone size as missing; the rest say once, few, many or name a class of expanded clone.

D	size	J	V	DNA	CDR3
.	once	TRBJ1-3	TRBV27	TGTGCCAGCAGTCCTACAGGGACAGGAAACACCATATATTTT	CASSPTGTGNTIYF
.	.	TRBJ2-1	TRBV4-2	TGTGCCAGCAGCCAAGATGAGGGTGGGTGGAATCGAAATGAGCAGTTCTTC	CASSQDEGGWNRNEQFF
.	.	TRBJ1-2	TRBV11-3	TGTGCCAGCGCACGCTTAGATTCAGGGCGCAATGGCTACACCTTC	CASARLDSGRNGYTF
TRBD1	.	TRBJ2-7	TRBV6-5	TGTGCCACCCGGGACAGGGGGTACGAGCAGTACTTC	CATRDRGYEQYF
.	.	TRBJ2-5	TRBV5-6	TGTGCCAGCAGCTTGGAGGGTGGGGAGGAGACCCAGTACTTC	CASSLEGGEETQYF
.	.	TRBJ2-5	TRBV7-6	TGTGCCAGCAGCTTCGGACTTAACCAAGAGACCCAGTACTTC	CASSFGLNQETQYF
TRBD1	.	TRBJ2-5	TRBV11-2	TGTGCCAGCAGCTTCTCACAGGGGGCAGAGACCCAGTACTTC	CASSFSQGAETQYF
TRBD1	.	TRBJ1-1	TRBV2	TGTGGGTTATGGGTGGTTTCCACAGGGGTGAGGACTGAAGCTTTCTTT	CGLWVVSTGVRTEAFF
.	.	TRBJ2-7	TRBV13	TGTGCCAGCAGCCGGACATGGAACGAGCAGTACTTC	CASSRTWNEQYF
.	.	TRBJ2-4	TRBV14	TGTGCCAGCAGCCAAGATAAGGGGACCAAAAACATTCAGTACTTC	CASSQDKGTKNIQYF
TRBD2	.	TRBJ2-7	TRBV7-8	TGTGCCAGCAGCTTAGCCGGGACTACAACCTACGAGCAGTACTTC	CASSLAGTTTYEQYF
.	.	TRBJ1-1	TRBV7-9	TGTGCCTCTCACCCGGGTGGGAACACTGAAGCTTTCTTT	CASHPGGNTEAFF
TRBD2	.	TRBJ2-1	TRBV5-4	TGTGCCAGCAGCTTAGCGGGGGCCTTCTACAATGAGCAGTTCTTC	CASSLAGAFYNEQFF
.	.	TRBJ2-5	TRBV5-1	TGCGCCAGCCCCTCCCCGGGGAACCAAGAGACCCAGTACTTC	CASPSPGNQETQYF
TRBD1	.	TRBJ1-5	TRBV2	TGTGCCAGCAGTCCGATCATGGACAGGGCGGGACAGCCCCAGCATTTT	CASSPIMDRAGQPQHF
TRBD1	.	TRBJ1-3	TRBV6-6	TGTGCCAGCAGCTACGGACAGGGAGGAAACACCATATATTTT	CASSYGQGGNTIYF
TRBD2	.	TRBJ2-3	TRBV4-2	TGTGCCAGCAGCCAACTAGCGGGAGGATCCACAGATACGCAGTATTTT	CASSQLAGGSTDTQYF
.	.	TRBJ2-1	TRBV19	TGTGCCAGTATGGGGGACTCTACCCATGAGCAGTTCTTC	CASMGDSTHEQFF
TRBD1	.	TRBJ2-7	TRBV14	TGTGCCAGCAGCCACCCGGACAGGTACCCTTACGAGCAGTACTTC	CASSHPDRYPYEQYF
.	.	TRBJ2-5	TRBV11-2	TGTGCCAGCAGCTTAGGCATGGGAGGGGGAGAGACCCAGTACTTC	CASSLGMGGGETQYF
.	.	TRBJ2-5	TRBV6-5	TGTGCCAGCAGTCCAACAGGGTTAGCTCAAGAGACCCAGTACTTC	CASSPTGLAQETQYF
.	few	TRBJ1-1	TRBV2	TGTGCCAGCAGTGAAGCGGAGACTGCTTACACTGAAGCTTTCTTT	CASSEAETAYTEAFF
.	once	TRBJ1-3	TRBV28	TGTGCCAGCAGTCCCAGGGTGACTGGAAACACCATATATTTT	CASSPRVTGNTIYF